This TCR beta chain is from a study of cytomegalovirus exposure and HLA in healthy donors. Study as a whole: Roughly 80 million unique TCRs from HLA-typed donors made up an early data release.

This clone was seen more than once but under ten times. The germline V gene has CDR1 GTSNPN and CDR2 SVGIG (reference sequence). V was pared by 3 bases and J by 1 base, with 4 bases of the junction left unmatched. The CDR3 runs 14 residues. The PCR ran on 60 Vbeta and 13 Jbeta primers. Method: immunoSEQ multiplex PCR; TCRdb's copy keeps in-frame clones and lacks some. The data show about 150,000 clones, 9.4% seen once. The chain couples TRBV30 to TRBJ1-1, with TRBD1 matching 8 bases. The sequence derives from a male donor in good health and CMV-seronegative. The sequencing sample was made of PBMCs. As DNA, the CDR3 is TGTGCCTGGAGCCCCGGGACAGGGAACACTGAAGCTTTCTTT. Residues: CAWSPGTGNTEAFF.